The table lists the clone carrying this T cell receptor (beta chain) with a count of one. Naive CD8 cells, CD45RO-negative and positively selected for CCR7, excluded terminally differentiated effector memory CD45RA+ cells. The record originates from a study of shared clonotypes between healthy human individuals. Germline CDR1 reads LNHDA; CDR2 reads SQIVND (reference sequence). The V gene end was trimmed by 7 bases and the J gene end by 0 bases; junction bases not matched to a gene: 7. This CDR3 comprises 16 residues. Repertoires were generated with immunoSEQ multiplex PCR, while TCRdb's copy carries only in-frame clones and drops some. The sample holds approximately 650,000 clones, nearly 97% seen once.

The TCR sequence derives from a woman aged 30 to 39 in good health. The chain links TRBV19 to TRBJ2-3; TRBD2 matches at 10 bases. Sequenced: naive CD8+ T cells sorted from blood. This CDR3 reads CASTTLAGSSTDTQYF. In DNA form, the CDR3 reads TGTGCCAGTACCACACTAGCGGGAAGTAGCACAGATACGCAGTATTTT. Supplemented by reference TRBV19 and TRBJ2-3, the full variable domain reads DGGITQSPKYLFRKEGQNVTLSCEQNLNHDAMYWYRQDPGQGLRLIYYSQIVNDFQKGDIAEGYSVSREKKESFPLTVTSAQKNPTAFYLCASTTLAGSSTDTQYFGPGTRLTVL.